This entry lists 5 T cell receptor beta chains sequenced from one sample in a study of read filtering for tumor transcriptome and immune sequencing. From approximately 400 ng of RNA, a library with molecular barcoded alpha/delta and beta/gamma adaptors was made. From the reads, TCRdb called clonotypes with MiXCR, one entry per CDR3 protein. In the table there are tens of thousands of distinct CDR3 sequences, 15% to 20% of which are singletons. The sequenced material came from a population of CD138-negative cells sorted from bone marrow. These receptors were taken from a donor at least 40 years old with multiple myeloma.

This clonotype appeared a few times. This rearrangement joins TRBV7-3 to TRBJ2-7; 11 nucleotides line up with TRBD2. CDR1 and CDR2 from the germline V gene are SGHTA and FQGTGA. The V segment lost 5 bases and the J segment 5 bases; nucleotides outside the gene matches: 8. CDR3 length: 15 amino acids. This chain's CDR3 is CASSHGTSGVHEQYF. The DNA for the CDR3 is TGTGCCAGCAGCCACGGGACTAGCGGCGTTCACGAGCAGTACTTC. The complete variable domain, with remaining parts taken from reference TRBV7-3 and TRBJ2-7, reads GAGVSQTPSNKVTEKGKYVELRCDPISGHTALYWYRQSLGQGPEFLIYFQGTGAADDSGLPNDRFFAVRPEGSVSTLKIQRTERGDSAVYLCASSHGTSGVHEQYFGPGTRLTVT.

In its sample, this clonotype was seen many times. The V and J genes are TRBV7-9 and TRBJ2-3; perhaps TRBD1 as D (6 bases). Per the germline V gene, CDR1 is SEHNR and CDR2 is FQNEAQ (reference sequence). V shed 1 base and J shed 2 bases, with 7 bases lying between them. This CDR3 is 14 amino acids long. The CDR3, as DNA: TGTGCCAGCAGCTTAGACAGGGCCACAGATACGCAGTATTTT. This encodes CASSLDRATDTQYF.

The chain carries TRBV6-5 and TRBJ1-1; a possible D gene is TRBD1 (5 bases). The CDR3 length is 14 residues. The ends were cut back, 6 bases at V and 5 bases at J, with 16 bases in the middle. Germline V gene data show CDR1 as MNHEY and CDR2 as SVGAGI. The CDR3 sequence is CASRELGPGTEAFF. As DNA, the CDR3 is TGTGCCAGCAGAGAACTGGGACCGGGTACTGAAGCTTTCTTT.

This clonotype was seen ten or more times. As DNA, the CDR3 is TGCGCCAGCAGGGGGACTAGCGGGAGCCAGGATGAGCAGTTCTTC. Translated, it gives CASRGTSGSQDEQFF. This chain links TRBV5-1 with TRBJ2-1; 14 nucleotides line up with TRBD2. Germline assignment: CDR1 SGHRS and CDR2 YFSETQ. The CDR3 totals 15 residues. V shed 5 bases, J shed 8 bases, and the junction held 6 bases outside the gene matches. The full variable domain, rest sourced from reference TRBV5-1 and TRBJ2-1, is KAGVTQTPRYLIKTRGQQVTLSCSPISGHRSVSWYQQTPGQGLQFLFEYFSETQRNKGNFPGRFSGRQFSNSRSEMNVSTLELGDSALYLCASRGTSGSQDEQFFGPGTRLTVL.

Regarding this clonotype: Without the conserved terminal phenylalanine or tryptophan, this CDR3 likely stems from a read error. V gene TRBV3-1 combines with J gene TRBJ1-1; D is unresolved. V dropped 4 bases and J dropped 11 bases, with 14 bases sitting between them. The CDR3 totals 12 residues. Germline V gives CDR1 LGHDT, CDR2 YNNKEL (reference sequence). DNA of the CDR3: TGTGCCAGCAGCCTCGTGGAGGGTAGGGCTTTCCTT. It encodes CASSLVEGRAFL.